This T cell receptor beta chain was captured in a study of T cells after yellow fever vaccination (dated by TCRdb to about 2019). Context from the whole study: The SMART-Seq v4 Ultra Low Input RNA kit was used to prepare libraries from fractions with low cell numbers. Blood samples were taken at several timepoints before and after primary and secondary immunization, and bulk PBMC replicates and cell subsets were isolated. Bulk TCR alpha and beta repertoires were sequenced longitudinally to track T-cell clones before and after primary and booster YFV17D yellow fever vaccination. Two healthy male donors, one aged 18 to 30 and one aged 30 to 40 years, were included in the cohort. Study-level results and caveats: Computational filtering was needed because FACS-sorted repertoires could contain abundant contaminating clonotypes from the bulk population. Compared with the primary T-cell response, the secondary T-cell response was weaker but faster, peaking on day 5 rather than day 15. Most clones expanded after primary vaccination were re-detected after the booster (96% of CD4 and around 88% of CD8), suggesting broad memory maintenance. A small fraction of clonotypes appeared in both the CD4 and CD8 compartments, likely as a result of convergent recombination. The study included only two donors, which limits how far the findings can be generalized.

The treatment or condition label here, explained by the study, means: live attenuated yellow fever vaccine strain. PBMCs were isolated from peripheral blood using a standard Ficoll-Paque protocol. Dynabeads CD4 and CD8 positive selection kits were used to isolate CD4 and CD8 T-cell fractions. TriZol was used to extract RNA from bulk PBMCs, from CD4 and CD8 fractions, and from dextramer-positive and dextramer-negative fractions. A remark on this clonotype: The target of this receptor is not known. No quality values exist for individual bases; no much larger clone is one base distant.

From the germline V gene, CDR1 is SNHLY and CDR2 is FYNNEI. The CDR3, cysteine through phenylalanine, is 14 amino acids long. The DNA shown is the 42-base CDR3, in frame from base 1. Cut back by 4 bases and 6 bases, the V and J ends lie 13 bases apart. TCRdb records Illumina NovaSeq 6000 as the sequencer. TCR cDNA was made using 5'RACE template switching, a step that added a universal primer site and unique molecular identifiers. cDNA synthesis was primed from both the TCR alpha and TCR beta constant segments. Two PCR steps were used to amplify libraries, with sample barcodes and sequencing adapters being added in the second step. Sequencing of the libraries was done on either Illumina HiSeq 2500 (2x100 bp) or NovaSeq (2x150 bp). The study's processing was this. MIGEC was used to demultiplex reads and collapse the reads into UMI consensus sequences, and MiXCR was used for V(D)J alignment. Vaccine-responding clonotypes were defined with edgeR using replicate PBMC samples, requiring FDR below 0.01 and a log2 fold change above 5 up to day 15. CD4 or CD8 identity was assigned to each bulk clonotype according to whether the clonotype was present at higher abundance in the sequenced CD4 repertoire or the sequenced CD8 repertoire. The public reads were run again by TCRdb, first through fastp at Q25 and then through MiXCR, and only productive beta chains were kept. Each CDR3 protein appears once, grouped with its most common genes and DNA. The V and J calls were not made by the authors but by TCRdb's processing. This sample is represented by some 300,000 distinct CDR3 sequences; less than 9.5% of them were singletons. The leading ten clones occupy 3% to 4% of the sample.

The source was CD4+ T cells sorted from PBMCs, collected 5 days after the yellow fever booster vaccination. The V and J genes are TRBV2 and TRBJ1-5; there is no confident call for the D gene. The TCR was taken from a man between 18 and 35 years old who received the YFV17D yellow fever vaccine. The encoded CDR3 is CASSGAEGSQPQHF. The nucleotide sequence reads TGTGCCAGCAGTGGGGCAGAAGGGAGTCAGCCCCAGCATTTT.